One sample yielded the 27 T cell receptor beta chains listed below, sequenced in a study of spatial heterogeneity in lung cancer. General study points: Mutation counts in tumors were tracked by counts of expanded intratumoral alpha and beta TCRs.

Time point specified: sample taken at primary tumor resection. For these TCRs, the target antigens are not known. TCRdb fed the 5' RACE reads into MiXCR, producing one record per CDR3 protein. The profile shows about 6,000 distinct CDR3 sequences, 13% to 15% of them singletons. The specimen comprised lung tumor tissue, sampled at surgery. The receptors were sampled from a male donor with early-stage non-small cell lung cancer.

This clonotype is categorized as medium-sized (0.01 to 0.1%). This beta chain came through as a stray read in a library set up for alpha chains, and its size says little. The V gene is TRBV20-1, the J gene TRBJ2-5; possibly TRBD2 for D (5 bases). Germline CDR1 and CDR2: DFQATT and SNEGSKA (reference sequence). The CDR3 consists of 17 residues. The germline V and J ends were trimmed by 0 bases and 2 bases, with 19 bases remaining between them. Written as DNA, the CDR3 is TGCAGTGCTAGAGATGTGAGAGCGGTCAGACCTCAAGAGACCCAGTACTTC. This encodes CSARDVRAVRPQETQYF.

By share, this clonotype counts as medium-sized. This beta chain is an unintended read in a library built for alpha chains; its size means little. The rearrangement uses TRBV5-6 and TRBJ2-1, with 14 bases fitting TRBD2. CDR1 and CDR2 (germline): SGHDT, YYEEEE. After removal of 4 bases from V and 6 bases from J, the junction contained 3 bases not matched to a gene. This CDR3 spans 15 amino acids. The CDR3 protein is CASSQGLAGANEQFF. The CDR3 DNA is TGTGCCAGCAGCCAGGGACTAGCGGGAGCCAATGAGCAGTTCTTC.

This clonotype appeared many times. The germline gene is not matched at one end of the junction; a read error may be the cause. This beta chain represents an off-target read in a library built for alpha chains; its size is of limited meaning. This chain connects TRBV20-1 to TRBJ2-3; the D gene could be TRBD1 or TRBD2 (5 bases each). CDR1 is DFQATT, CDR2 SNEGSKA, per germline (reference sequence). The CDR3 contains 13 residues. The CDR3 DNA sequence: TGCAGTGCTAAGTCCGGGGACCCCCCACGCCACCATTTT. Its protein is CSAKSGDPPRHHF.

By sample fraction, this clonotype is medium-sized (0.01 to 0.1%). This beta chain appears as a stray read in a library generated for alpha chains; its size is not informative. The chain joins TRBV20-1 to TRBJ2-5; no definite D call. The CDR3 sequence is 11 residues long. The germline gives CDR1 DFQATT, CDR2 SNEGSKA (reference sequence). Trimming pared 6 bases from V and 2 bases from J, leaving 7 bases between. The CDR3 is CSASPQETQYF. Written as DNA, the CDR3 is TGCAGTGCCAGTCCTCAAGAGACCCAGTACTTC.

This clonotype was counted ten times or more. For a library built for alpha chains, this beta chain is a stray read; little rests on its size. This sequence joins TRBV7-2 and TRBJ2-1, with TRBD2 matching over 7 bases. V was clipped by 8 bases and J by 5 bases; unmatched bases: 9. The length of the CDR3 is 14 residues. The germline V gene encodes CDR1 SGHTA and CDR2 FQGNSA. This CDR3 reads CASRLGRGNNEQFF. The DNA for the CDR3 is TGTGCCAGCCGTTTGGGGCGGGGGAACAATGAGCAGTTCTTC.

This clonotype was picked up many times. This beta chain turned up in a library designed for alpha chains; as an off-target read, its abundance says little. The rearrangement uses TRBV10-3 and TRBJ1-5; D is possibly TRBD1 (6 bases). V was clipped by 3 bases and J by 3 bases, with 15 bases between them. Germline CDR1 and CDR2: ENHRY and SYGVKD. This CDR3 has 16 amino acids. The CDR3 sequence is CAISDFIGGPNQPQHF. CDR3 bases: TGTGCCATCAGTGATTTTATAGGGGGTCCCAATCAGCCCCAGCATTTT.

Regarding this clonotype: Since it is a stray read in a library aimed at alpha chains, this beta chain has a size that is not meaningful. The rearrangement uses TRBV7-8 and TRBJ2-7; 7 nucleotides agree with TRBD2. In germline, CDR1 is SGHVS, CDR2 FQNEAQ. The CDR3 totals 16 residues. The junction had 8 bases not matched to a gene; V was cut back by 3 bases and J by 0 bases. The DNA for the CDR3 is TGTGCCAGCAGCTTGGGGCTAGCGGAGAGCTCCTACGAGCAGTACTTC. It yields the protein CASSLGLAESSYEQYF. Complete variable domain (other parts from reference TRBV7-8 and TRBJ2-7): GAGVSQSPRYKVAKRGQDVALRCDPISGHVSLFWYQQALGQGPEFLTYFQNEAQLDKSGLPSDRFFAERPEGSVSTLKIQRTQQEDSAVYLCASSLGLAESSYEQYFGPGTRLTVT.

Within the sample, this clonotype is medium-sized. This beta chain turned up in a library designed for alpha chains; as an off-target read, its abundance says little. This chain links TRBV19 with TRBJ2-2; TRBD1 matches at 7 bases. Per the germline V gene, CDR1 is LNHDA and CDR2 is SQIVND (reference sequence). The length of the CDR3 is 14 residues. V gave up 5 bases and J gave up 6 bases; unmatched junction bases: 6. CDR3 sequence reads: CASSSDRVSGELFF. The DNA of the CDR3 is TGTGCCAGTAGTTCCGACAGGGTTTCCGGGGAGCTGTTTTTT.

This clonotype appeared many times. Since the library was made to target alpha chains, this beta chain is a stray read and its abundance is not meaningful. CDR3 protein: CASSPPLLAGAGEQFF. CDR3 bases: TGTGCCAGCTCACCACCCCTCCTAGCGGGAGCGGGGGAGCAGTTCTTC. The V gene is TRBV18, the J gene TRBJ2-1; TRBD2 matches at 10 bases. Germline-derived CDR1 and CDR2 are KGHSH and LQKENI. The CDR3 has 16 amino acids. After removal of 0 bases from V and 10 bases from J, the junction contained 9 bases not matched to a gene.

This clonotype is judged medium-sized. The library was prepared for alpha chains; this beta chain is a stray read, so its frequency means little. The gene calls are TRBV6-2 or TRBV6-3 and TRBJ1-2; D perhaps matches TRBD1 (6 bases). Germline V gene lookup returns CDR1 MNHEY and CDR2 SVGEGT. Trimming took 0 bases from V and 0 from J, leaving 8 bases between them. The CDR3 totals 15 residues. CDR3 nucleotide sequence: TGTGCCAGCAGTTACTCGACAGGTCCTAACTATGGCTACACCTTC. Residues: CASSYSTGPNYGYTF.

Concerning this clonotype itself: This beta chain was picked up by a library intended for alpha chains and is off target, so its count carries little meaning. The gene calls are TRBV29-1 and TRBJ1-1; no definite D call. This CDR3 has 12 residues. CDR1 SQVTM and CDR2 ANQGSEA come from the germline V gene. V lost 4 bases and J lost 5, with 11 bases in between. The CDR3 here is CSVGERETEAFF. Here the CDR3 DNA reads TGCAGCGTTGGGGAGCGGGAGACTGAAGCTTTCTTT.

This clonotype is medium-sized. Since the library was made to target alpha chains, this beta chain is a stray read and its abundance is not meaningful. The chain couples TRBV2 to TRBJ1-5; TRBD1 is a possible D gene (5 bases). Trimming removed 5 bases at V and 4 bases at J, with 12 bases between. Germline V gives CDR1 SNHLY, CDR2 FYNNEI. The CDR3 loop spans 14 amino acids. The CDR3 bases are TGTGCCAGCAGTCCCGACAGTCCGAATCAGCCCCAGCATTTT. Translating gives CASSPDSPNQPQHF. Based on the CDR3 plus reference TRBV2 and TRBJ1-5, the full variable domain is EPEVTQTPSHQVTQMGQEVILRCVPISNHLYFYWYRQILGQKVEFLVSFYNNEISEKSEIFDDQFSVERPDGSNFTLKIRSTKLEDSAMYFCASSPDSPNQPQHFGDGTRLSIL.

This clonotype has ten or more counts. The size of this beta chain means little, since it is a stray read in a library made for alpha chains. V and J are TRBV18 and TRBJ1-6; weak D call: TRBD1 (5 bases). Trimming took 3 bases from V and 10 from J, leaving 13 bases between them. Germline lookup yields CDR1 KGHSH and CDR2 LQKENI. The CDR3 has 14 residues. DNA of the CDR3: TGTGCCAGCTCACCTCAGGCCGGGGCCTCACCCCTCCACTTT. Translating it yields CASSPQAGASPLHF.

By its share, this clonotype is medium-sized (0.01 to 0.1%). The size of this beta chain means little, since it is a stray read in a library made for alpha chains. The J gene is TRBJ2-7, the V gene TRBV28; the D gene is possibly TRBD2 (6 bases). The CDR3 extends over 13 amino acids. Germline V gives CDR1 MDHEN, CDR2 SYDVKM. Trimming removed 3 bases from V and 4 bases from J, with 10 bases in between. CDR3 protein: CASSFPGRYEQYF. The CDR3, as DNA: TGTGCCAGCAGTTTCCCTGGGAGGTACGAGCAGTACTTC.

This clonotype came up many times. In a library made to pick up alpha chains, this beta chain is a stray read with a size that means little. The chain combines TRBV6-6 with TRBJ1-4; 7 nucleotides match TRBD1. V shed 5 bases, J shed 5 bases, and the junction held 14 bases outside the gene matches. Germline CDR1 is MNHNY and CDR2 is SVGAGI (reference sequence). The CDR3 is made up of 17 amino acids. The CDR3 DNA reads as TGTGCCAGCAGTCCTAGGACAGGAGAACGCGGAAATGAAAAACTGTTTTTT. Its protein is CASSPRTGERGNEKLFF.

This clonotype counts as medium-sized. Because this beta chain is a stray read in a library intended to capture alpha chains, its abundance should not be given much weight. The chain is built from TRBV29-1 and TRBJ1-1, with a possible D match to TRBD1 (5 bases). This CDR3 is built from 15 residues. Per germline, CDR1 SQVTM and CDR2 ANQGSEA. The CDR3 sequence is CTSSSGTFMNTEAFF. In nucleotides, the CDR3 is TGCACCTCGTCATCCGGGACGTTCATGAACACTGAAGCTTTCTTT.

Many counts were recorded for this clonotype. This beta chain appears as a stray read in a library generated for alpha chains; its size is not informative. V gene TRBV20-1 combines with J gene TRBJ1-2; maybe TRBD1 (6 bases). CDR3 length: 15 residues. Germline CDR1 DFQATT, CDR2 SNEGSKA (reference sequence). V was shortened by 0 bases and J by 4 bases, with 15 bases between the two germline ends. Here the CDR3 DNA reads TGCAGTGCTAGAGATCAGAACACAGGGACCTATGGCTACACCTTC. Translation: CSARDQNTGTYGYTF.

This clonotype showed up many times. For a library built for alpha chains, this beta chain is a stray read; little rests on its size. V is TRBV6-1 and J is TRBJ2-7, with 8 bases aligning to TRBD1. Germline loops: CDR1 MNHNS, CDR2 SASEGT. V gave up 6 bases and J gave up 0 bases; unmatched junction bases: 4. This CDR3 region has 14 residues. CDR3: CASSAGQASYEQYF. The CDR3 region has the DNA TGTGCCAGCAGCGCGGGACAGGCCTCCTACGAGCAGTACTTC.

This clonotype was observed at least ten times. A library made for alpha chains picked up this beta chain off target, so its size means little. The chain carries TRBV27 and TRBJ1-6; D is unclear. The CDR3 runs 14 residues. Germline assignment: CDR1 MNHEY and CDR2 SMNVEV (reference sequence). V was shortened by 5 bases and J by 5 bases, with 10 bases between the two germline ends. CDR3 loop: CASSTRADNSPLHF. The CDR3 DNA is TGTGCCAGCAGTACGCGGGCGGATAATTCACCCCTCCACTTT.

By share, this clonotype ranks as medium-sized. For a library built for alpha chains, this beta chain is a stray read; little rests on its size. The V gene is TRBV12-3 or TRBV12-4, the J gene TRBJ2-3; D unresolved. Trimming shortened V by 6 bases and J by 4 bases, and 8 bases separated the two germline ends. The CDR3 is made up of 12 amino acids. The CDR3 protein is CASSRLADTQYF. The CDR3 DNA follows: TGTGCCAGCAGCCGACTGGCAGATACGCAGTATTTT.

Within the sample, this clonotype is hyperexpanded. This beta chain is an off-target read within a library intended for alpha chains, so its frequency means little. The chain employs TRBV28 and TRBJ2-4; D is perhaps TRBD1 (6 bases). The germline V gene encodes CDR1 MDHEN and CDR2 SYDVKM. V lost 2 bases and J 3 bases, leaving 14 bases between the germline ends. The CDR3 is 16 residues long. CDR3 loop: CASSLEAGVSKNIQYF. As DNA, the CDR3 is TGTGCCAGCAGTTTAGAAGCAGGGGTGAGCAAAAACATTCAGTACTTC.

This clonotype is labeled as medium-sized. The library was prepared for alpha chains; this beta chain is a stray read, so its frequency means little. This chain connects TRBV5-1 to TRBJ1-2; 10 nucleotides match TRBD1. V lost 0 bases, J lost 7 bases, and 9 bases stayed unmatched. Germline CDR1 SGHRS, CDR2 YFSETQ. The CDR3 sequence is 16 residues long. The DNA of the CDR3 is TGCGCCAGCAGCTTGGCCGCGGGACAGGGGAGTTCTGGCTACACCTTC. Translating gives CASSLAAGQGSSGYTF.

A word on this clonotype: The library was designed around alpha chains, so this beta chain is a stray read whose abundance carries little weight. For the CDR3, the DNA is TGTGCCAGCAGCCGGTGGACGTTTGGGTCCTACAATGAGCAGTTCTTC. Encoded protein: CASSRWTFGSYNEQFF. This chain uses TRBV7-3 with TRBJ2-1; D gene unclear. Trimming stripped 5 bases from V and 1 base from J, with 15 bases between. The germline V gene has CDR1 SGHTA and CDR2 FQGTGA. The CDR3 has 16 amino acids.

This clonotype is categorized as medium-sized. This beta chain slipped into a library made for alpha chains as a stray read, so its size is not meaningful. V usage is TRBV11-2 and J usage is TRBJ1-2; D unresolved. This CDR3 region has 12 residues. With 5 bases removed from V and 4 bases from J, the gap between germline ends came to 8 bases. Germline loops: CDR1 SGHAT, CDR2 FQNNGV. The CDR3 DNA reads TGTGCCAGCAGCCCCACCCCCTATGGCTACACCTTC. This translates into CASSPTPYGYTF.

This clonotype qualifies as medium-sized. In a library made to pick up alpha chains, this beta chain is a stray read with a size that means little. The chain employs TRBV10-2 and TRBJ2-2; 10 bases map to TRBD1. V lost 6 bases and J lost 5; bases outside the gene matches: 6. The germline gives CDR1 WSHSY, CDR2 SAAADI. CDR3 length equals 15 residues. Written as DNA, the CDR3 is TGCGCCAGCAGGCCCGGGACAGGGGAGACCGGGGAGCTGTTTTTT. Its protein product is CASRPGTGETGELFF.

This clonotype was seen a few times. Found in a library prepared for alpha chains, this beta chain is an off-target read, and its abundance has little meaning. The chain couples TRBV6-6 to TRBJ2-1; TRBD2 matches at 12 bases. Losses at the gene ends were 5 bases for V and 4 bases for J; bases not matched to a gene: 3. CDR3 length: 15 residues. Germline V lookup: CDR1 MNHNY, CDR2 SVGAGI (reference sequence). CDR3 protein: CASSRGLAGYNEQFF. CDR3 in DNA: TGTGCCAGCAGTAGAGGACTAGCGGGATACAATGAGCAGTTCTTC.

This clonotype ranks as medium-sized. This beta chain is off target for a library built for alpha chains, so its abundance means little. The V and J genes are TRBV24-1 and TRBJ2-6; D is perhaps TRBD1 (6 bases). There are 14 residues in the CDR3. The V and J ends lost 4 bases and 13 bases respectively, with 16 bases between them. In germline, CDR1 is KGHDR, CDR2 SFDVKD. The CDR3 protein is CATSEPGTDSVLTF. In nucleotides, the CDR3 is TGTGCCACCAGTGAGCCTGGGACGGACAGTGTCCTGACTTTC.